Described below is a single T cell receptor (beta chain) sequence and its context. The CDR3 contains 18 residues. CDR1 SGDLS and CDR2 YYNGEE come from the germline V gene. Trimming at V came to 2 bases and at J to 6 bases, leaving 15 bases not matched to a gene. These data are taken from a study of blood T cell repertoires in COVID-19. Study at large: Acute-phase and convalescent COVID-19 samples originated in the United States, Italy and Spain. Sources were T cells, B-cell-depleted T cells, or PBMCs; the material itself was cDNA or gDNA.

In the original processing: Amplification from reference gene primers served as the basis for estimated nucleated cell counts. The table came from immunoSEQ multiplex PCR; TCRdb's copy has only in-frame clones and leaves some out. V, J and clone size reflect that table, while D and trimming were determined from the DNA. The sample includes around 150,000 clones, around 87% of them seen just once. Enrolment of Seattle patients took place during active infection, and they were followed longitudinally. This chain links TRBV9 with TRBJ2-1, with 9 bases that match TRBD2. This clonotype was sampled from a woman in her 70s with COVID-19, enrolled during active disease. Source material: peripheral blood. This CDR3 is CASSVSPVVGGGVNEQFF. CDR3 DNA: TGTGCCAGCAGCGTTAGTCCTGTTGTTGGCGGGGGGGTCAATGAGCAGTTCTTC.